This TCR beta chain is drawn from a study of shared clonotypes between healthy human individuals. The method was immunoSEQ multiplex PCR; TCRdb's version includes in-frame clones alone and lacks a portion of them. The data hold approximately 1.5 million clones, with around 98.5% observed a single time. Trimming took 1 base from V and 1 from J, leaving 20 bases between them. The CDR3 length is 19 residues. The germline CDR1 and CDR2 sequences are SGHNT and YYREEE (reference sequence). Donors included only healthy HIV-negative adults lacking recent acute infections or vaccinations. General observations from the study: When naive CD4 clonotypes were compared across several donors, roughly 4.9% were shared.

Comments on this clone: The antigen is undetermined.

The sequenced sample consisted of naive CD4+ T cells sorted from blood. Subset noted: CD45RA+ positively selected. The sequence was obtained from a young man in good health. The chain is built from TRBV5-4 and TRBJ1-4; D ambiguous. The CDR3, as DNA: TGTGCCAGCAGCTTGCGTGGCCTCGATTCTTATGGAACTAATGAAAAACTGTTTTTT. As protein: CASSLRGLDSYGTNEKLFF.